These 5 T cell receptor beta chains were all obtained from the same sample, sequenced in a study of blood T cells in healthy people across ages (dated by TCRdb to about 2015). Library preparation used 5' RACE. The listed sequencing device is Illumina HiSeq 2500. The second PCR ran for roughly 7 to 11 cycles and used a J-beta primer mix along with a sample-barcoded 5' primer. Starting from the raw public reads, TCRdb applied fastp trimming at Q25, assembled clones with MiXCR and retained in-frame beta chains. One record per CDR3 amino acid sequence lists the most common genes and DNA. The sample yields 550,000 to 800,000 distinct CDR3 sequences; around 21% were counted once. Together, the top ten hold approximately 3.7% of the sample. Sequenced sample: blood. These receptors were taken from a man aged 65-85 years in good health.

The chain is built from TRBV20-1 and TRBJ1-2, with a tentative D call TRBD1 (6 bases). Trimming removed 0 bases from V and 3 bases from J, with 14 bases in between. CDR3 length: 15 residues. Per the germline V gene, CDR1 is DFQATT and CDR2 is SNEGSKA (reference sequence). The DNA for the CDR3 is TGCAGTGCTAGAGACGGCAGGGGAACGTACTATGGCTACACCTTC. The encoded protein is CSARDGRGTYYGYTF.

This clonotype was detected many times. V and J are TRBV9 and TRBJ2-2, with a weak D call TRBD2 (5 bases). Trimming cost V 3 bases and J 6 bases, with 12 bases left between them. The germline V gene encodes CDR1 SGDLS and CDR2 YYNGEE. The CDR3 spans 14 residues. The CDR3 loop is CASSAYTSSGELFF. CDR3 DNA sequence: TGTGCCAGCAGCGCCTACACTAGTTCCGGGGAGCTGTTTTTT.

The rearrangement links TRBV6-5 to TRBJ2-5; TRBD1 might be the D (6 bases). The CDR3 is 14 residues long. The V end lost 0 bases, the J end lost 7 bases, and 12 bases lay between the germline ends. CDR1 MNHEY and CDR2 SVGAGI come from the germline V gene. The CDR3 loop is CASSYSGGSGTQYF. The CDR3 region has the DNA TGTGCCAGCAGTTACTCAGGGGGTTCAGGGACCCAGTACTTC.

This CDR3 reads CASSVGQGKVTDTQYF. The CDR3 region has the DNA TGTGCCAGCAGCGTAGGCCAGGGAAAAGTAACAGATACGCAGTATTTT. The gene calls are TRBV9 and TRBJ2-3; maybe TRBD1 (5 bases). V lost 0 bases and J 3 bases, leaving 14 bases between the germline ends. There are 16 residues in the CDR3. Germline values: CDR1 SGDLS, CDR2 YYNGEE.

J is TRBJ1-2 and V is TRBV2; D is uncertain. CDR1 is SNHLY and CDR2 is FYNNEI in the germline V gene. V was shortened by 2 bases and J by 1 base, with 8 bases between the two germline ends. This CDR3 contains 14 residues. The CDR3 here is CASSESQINYGYTF. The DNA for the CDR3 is TGTGCCAGCAGTGAATCACAGATTAACTATGGCTACACCTTC.